This T cell receptor (beta chain) was captured by sequencing in a study of CD8+ T cells in alopecia areata. After isolation, RNA underwent reverse transcription to generate cDNA as the sequencing template. Sequencing was performed with immunoSEQ multiplex PCR; in TCRdb, only in-frame clones are kept and a portion is missing. The table lists 37,000 or so clones, 45% to 70% of them singletons, with roughly 1.8% in the top ten. CD4+ cells of roughly five patients were further sorted as CD25+CD127-. Researchers took lesional scalp punch biopsies and peripheral blood from people who were alopecia areata patients. Whole-study findings and limits: Normal-skin resident alphabeta T cells also appear among scalp sample sequences. Lesional scalp, notably in alopecia totalis/universalis, had clonality above that of normal scalp.

This clone was observed a single time. Antigen unknown. The ends lost 6 bases at V and 3 bases at J; junction bases unmatched: 6. Germline V CDR1 and CDR2: WNHNN, SYGVQD (reference sequence). CDR3 length: 16 amino acids. This TCR came from a human donor with alopecia areata. Material: CD4+ Tregs sorted from blood. The chain carries TRBV10-1 and TRBJ2-5, with 14 bases matching TRBD2. CDR3 region: CASSLSGLAGEETQYF. CDR3 bases: TGCGCCAGCAGCCTTTCGGGACTAGCGGGAGAAGAGACCCAGTACTTC.